The 26 T cell receptor beta chains below come from one sample, sequenced in a study of blood T cell repertoires in COVID-19. Method: immunoSEQ multiplex PCR; TCRdb's copy keeps in-frame clones and lacks some. Here the sample spans 52,000 or so clones, more than 85% being singletons. The sample comprised peripheral blood. The source of these receptors is a middle-aged man with acute or convalescent COVID-19.

V gene TRBV7-9 combines with J gene TRBJ1-1; D call uncertain. Trimming removed 5 bases from V and 9 bases from J, with 13 bases in between. CDR3 length equals 12 residues. The germline CDR1 and CDR2 sequences are SEHNR and FQNEAQ (reference sequence). The CDR3 region has the DNA TGTGCCAGCAGCCCCACCCCCGACAAAGCTTTCTTT. Its translation is CASSPTPDKAFF.

The chain couples TRBV6-5 to TRBJ1-5; the D is unclear. CDR1 and CDR2 from the germline V gene are MNHEY and SVGAGI. Trimming removed 0 bases at V and 4 bases at J, with 4 bases between. The CDR3 runs to 13 residues. CDR3 protein: CASSYSTNQPQHF. The CDR3, as DNA: TGTGCCAGCAGTTACTCGACAAATCAGCCCCAGCATTTT.

The rearrangement joins TRBV5-1 to TRBJ2-5; the D is unclear. Deletions cut 1 base from V and 1 base from J, with 5 bases between. This CDR3 comprises 13 residues. The germline CDR1 and CDR2 sequences are SGHRS and YFSETQ. CDR3 sequence: CASSLNTQETQYF. Written as DNA, the CDR3 is TGCGCCAGCAGCTTGAACACCCAAGAGACCCAGTACTTC.

The chain recombines TRBV7-9 with TRBJ2-2, with 9 bases that match TRBD1. The CDR3 consists of 15 residues. V dropped 2 bases and J dropped 2; count of bases not matched to a gene: 0. Germline V gives CDR1 SEHNR, CDR2 FQNEAQ (reference sequence). In DNA form, the CDR3 reads TGTGCCAGCAGCTTAACAGGGGGCAACACCGGGGAGCTGTTTTTT. The encoded protein is CASSLTGGNTGELFF.

The rearrangement links TRBV27 to TRBJ1-2; the D is unclear. The CDR3 runs to 16 residues. Between the trimmed V and J ends, which lost 3 bases and 0 bases, there was a span of 14 bases. Germline V lookup: CDR1 MNHEY, CDR2 SMNVEV (reference sequence). The CDR3 nucleotides are TGTGCCAGCAGTTTGGGTATTGGCAGGACTAACTATGGCTACACCTTC. This sequence encodes CASSLGIGRTNYGYTF.

The rearrangement uses TRBV6-5 and TRBJ2-7, with D perhaps TRBD2 (6 bases). Germline V gene data show CDR1 as MNHEY and CDR2 as SVGAGI. V was cut by 7 bases and J by 3 bases, with 13 bases left in between. The CDR3 length is 13 residues. The CDR3 region is CASTGGEVYEQYF. CDR3 DNA sequence: TGTGCCAGCACCGGGGGAGAGGTCTACGAGCAGTACTTC.

This clone was recorded once. J is TRBJ2-3 and V is TRBV27, with 9 bases that match TRBD1. Trimming cost V 4 bases and J 6 bases; bases outside gene matches: 20. Germline CDR1 reads MNHEY; CDR2 reads SMNVEV (reference sequence). The length of the CDR3 is 19 residues. The CDR3 DNA reads TGTGCCAGCAGTTCCTCCGGGACAGGGATGATTACTGTTAGTGATACGCAGTATTTT. Amino acid sequence: CASSSSGTGMITVSDTQYF.

V and J are TRBV5-6 and TRBJ2-7; 14 bases match TRBD2. Per germline, CDR1 SGHDT and CDR2 YYEEEE. Germline trimming cut 0 bases from V and 5 bases from J; bases unmatched to any gene: 4. This CDR3 spans 16 amino acids. CDR3 sequence reads: CASSLGLAGGLDEQYF. The DNA of the CDR3 is TGTGCCAGCAGCTTGGGACTAGCGGGAGGGCTTGACGAGCAGTACTTC.

V usage is TRBV16 and J usage is TRBJ1-2, with 8 bases aligning to TRBD1. The trim removed 4 bases at V and 8 bases at J, leaving 9 bases unmatched. The CDR3 consists of 14 residues. The V gene's germline CDR1 is KGHSY and CDR2 FQNENV. The CDR3 sequence: CASSPTGESRGYTF. CDR3 in DNA: TGTGCCAGCAGCCCGACAGGGGAGTCTAGGGGCTACACCTTC.

The rearrangement uses TRBV7-6 and TRBJ1-3, with TRBD1 matching 9 bases. V lost 5 bases and J lost 1; bases outside the gene matches: 6. In germline, CDR1 is SGHVS, CDR2 FNYEAQ. This CDR3 region has 16 residues. CDR3 loop: CASSPGQGRSGNTIYF. The CDR3 coding sequence is TGTGCCAGCAGCCCGGGACAGGGAAGATCTGGAAACACCATATATTTT.

The J gene is TRBJ1-2, the V gene TRBV27, with 10 bases fitting TRBD1. J lost 5 bases, V lost 4 bases, and 7 bases had no gene match. CDR1 and CDR2 from the germline V gene are MNHEY and SMNVEV (reference sequence). This CDR3 contains 15 residues. The CDR3 DNA follows: TGTGCCAGCAGTTACCGGGACAGGGGTCGATATGGCTACACCTTC. This sequence encodes CASSYRDRGRYGYTF.

The gene calls are TRBV12-3 or TRBV12-4 and TRBJ1-2, with 8 bases identical to TRBD1. This CDR3 is built from 12 residues. With 5 bases clipped from V and 4 bases from J, the junction kept 0 bases outside the gene matches. CDR3 amino acids: CASSTGGYGYTF. The CDR3 DNA follows: TGTGCCAGCAGTACAGGGGGCTATGGCTACACCTTC.

The chain links TRBV30 to TRBJ1-6; no clear D gene. Per the germline V gene, CDR1 is GTSNPN and CDR2 is SVGIG (reference sequence). The V end lost 3 bases, the J end lost 9 bases, and 12 bases lay between the germline ends. The CDR3 covers 13 residues. CDR3 nucleotide sequence: TGTGCCTGGAGGGAGTTTTATGGTTCACCCCTCCACTTT. Protein: CAWREFYGSPLHF. The entire variable domain, with the rest obtained from reference TRBV30 and TRBJ1-6, is as follows: SQTIHQWPATLVQPVGSPLSLECTVEGTSNPNLYWYRQAAGRGLQLLFYSVGIGQISSEVPQNLSASRPQDRQFILSSKKLLLSDSGFYLCAWREFYGSPLHFGNGTRLTVT.

The V call is TRBV19, the J call TRBJ2-5, with 11 positions matching TRBD2. With 8 bases clipped from V and 2 bases from J, the junction kept 7 bases outside the gene matches. This CDR3 comprises 15 residues. CDR1 and CDR2 (germline): LNHDA, SQIVND (reference sequence). DNA for the CDR3: TGTGCCAGTGGGGGACTAGCGGTACAACAAGAGACCCAGTACTTC. This codes for CASGGLAVQQETQYF.

V gene TRBV12-3 or TRBV12-4 combines with J gene TRBJ2-1, with a possible D match to TRBD1 (6 bases). The V and J ends lost 6 bases and 9 bases respectively, with 15 bases between them. The CDR3 runs to 13 residues. CDR3: CASSPTGLGEQFF. The CDR3 nucleotides read TGTGCCAGCAGCCCAACAGGGCTCGGTGAGCAGTTCTTC.

V is TRBV11-2 and J is TRBJ2-1; no firm D call. V dropped 0 bases and J dropped 2 bases, with 8 bases sitting between them. The CDR3 loop spans 15 amino acids. The V gene's germline CDR1 is SGHAT and CDR2 FQNNGV. CDR3 residues: CASSLDPLPYNEQFF. The CDR3 bases are TGTGCCAGCAGCTTAGACCCCCTACCCTACAATGAGCAGTTCTTC.

The rearrangement links TRBV7-2 to TRBJ2-7; D perhaps matches TRBD1 (6 bases). CDR1 is SGHTA and CDR2 is FQGNSA in the germline V gene. V dropped 2 bases and J dropped 0 bases, with 8 bases sitting between them. The CDR3 covers 14 residues. CDR3 coding DNA: TGTGCCAGCAGCTTAAACAGGGACTCCTACGAGCAGTACTTC. Translated: CASSLNRDSYEQYF.

The gene calls are TRBV11-2 and TRBJ2-3; 11 bases line up with TRBD2. Unmatched junction bases numbered 9, after V lost 4 bases and J lost 9 bases. The CDR3 sequence is 15 residues long. Germline V lookup: CDR1 SGHAT, CDR2 FQNNGV. CDR3 sequence: CASSYLAGGILTQYF. In nucleotides, the CDR3 is TGTGCCAGCAGCTACCTAGCGGGAGGCATATTGACGCAGTATTTT.

This chain links TRBV2 with TRBJ2-2; a possible D gene is TRBD2 (5 bases). V lost 8 bases to trimming and J lost 4 bases, with 11 bases between them. This CDR3 has 13 amino acids. Germline loops: CDR1 SNHLY, CDR2 FYNNEI. CDR3 residues: CASYGLLTGELFF. For the CDR3, the DNA is TGTGCCAGCTACGGACTGCTCACCGGGGAGCTGTTTTTT.

The chain couples TRBV12-2 to TRBJ2-1; whether TRBD2, the table's D call, matches the DNA was not checked. TRBV12-2 is given as a pseudogene. The CDR3 sequence is 21 residues long. The CDR3 DNA follows: TGTGCAAGTCGCTTAGCGATCAACACTTCGACTAGCGGGAGAGAGAACGATGAGCAGTTCTTC. Translating gives CASRLAINTSTSGRENDEQFF.

The chain is built from TRBV6-5 and TRBJ1-4; tentatively, D is TRBD1 (5 bases). The germline gives CDR1 MNHEY, CDR2 SVGAGI. This CDR3 spans 15 amino acids. Trimming left V 7 bases short and J 7 bases short, with 19 bases between. The CDR3 here is CASTNGAGGGEKLFF. CDR3 DNA sequence: TGTGCCAGCACCAATGGCGCGGGGGGGGGTGAAAAACTGTTTTTT.

The chain links TRBV5-5 to TRBJ2-1; D is possibly TRBD1 (6 bases). This CDR3 is 14 amino acids long. Germline V CDR1 and CDR2: SGHKS, YYEKEE (reference sequence). The V and J ends lost 0 bases and 6 bases respectively, with 10 bases between them. CDR3 region: CASSLGDNLNEQFF. CDR3 in DNA: TGTGCCAGCAGCTTGGGGGACAACCTCAATGAGCAGTTCTTC. The full variable domain, with the rest looked up from reference TRBV5-5 and TRBJ2-1, is DAGVTQSPTHLIKTRGQQVTLRCSPISGHKSVSWYQQVLGQGPQFIFQYYEKEERGRGNFPDRFSARQFPNYSSELNVNALLLGDSALYLCASSLGDNLNEQFFGPGTRLTVL.

The chain is built from TRBV6-1 and TRBJ2-5; a weak D match, TRBD1 (6 bases). Trimming cost V 0 bases and J 1 base, with 9 bases left between them. The CDR3 loop spans 15 amino acids. CDR1 and CDR2 (germline): MNHNS, SASEGT. CDR3 in DNA: TGTGCCAGCAGTGAAGCGAGGACAGTCCAAGAGACCCAGTACTTC. Its protein is CASSEARTVQETQYF.

A single count supports this clone. The rearrangement uses TRBV7-2 and TRBJ2-1; TRBD2 matches at 9 bases. This CDR3 comprises 17 residues. J was trimmed by 1 base and V by 7 bases; bases with no gene match: 11. Germline CDR1 SGHTA, CDR2 FQGNSA. CDR3 residues: CASNRGPTSGSYNEQFF. CDR3 nucleotides: TGTGCCAGCAACCGGGGACCGACTAGCGGATCCTACAATGAGCAGTTCTTC.

In its sample, this clone was seen once. Here the CDR3 reads CASSQPTGKRSNQPQHF. For the CDR3, the DNA is TGCGCCAGCAGCCAACCTACAGGGAAGAGGAGCAATCAGCCCCAGCATTTT. The chain links TRBV4-1 to TRBJ1-5, with D tentatively TRBD1 (6 bases). Trimming took off 2 bases at V and 1 base at J, with 15 bases between the two ends. The CDR3 covers 17 residues. Germline-derived CDR1 and CDR2 are MGHRA and YSYEKL.

The chain couples TRBV29-1 to TRBJ2-2, with 7 bases that match TRBD1. Trimming at V came to 6 bases and at J to 3 bases, leaving 7 bases not matched to a gene. This CDR3 contains 14 residues. Per the germline V gene, CDR1 is SQVTM and CDR2 is ANQGSEA. This CDR3 reads CSVMRGGHTGELFF. For the CDR3, the DNA is TGCAGCGTAATGAGAGGGGGCCACACCGGGGAGCTGTTTTTT.